This is a list of T cell receptor beta chains from one sample in a study of T cells expressing NK-cell markers. For each CDR3 protein, TCRdb gives one entry from its re-call of the 5' RACE reads, without DNA. The table counts 500,000 to 700,000 distinct CDR3 sequences; approximately 3.6% lies in the top ten. The sequenced material came from blood T cells: a sorted CD56 or NKG2C T cell subset, CD4+ or CD8+ T cells, or bulk PBMC T cells (not recorded which). These receptors were collected from a young man in good health. CDR3s include the opening cysteine and the closing phenylalanine or tryptophan.

V: TRBV5-6; length: 17; J: TRBJ2-2; CDR3: CASSLVLGTPQGGELFF
V: TRBV20-1; length: 15; J: TRBJ2-1; CDR3: CSASHRDRQTLSQFF
V: TRBV20-1; length: 16; J: TRBJ2-5; CDR3: CSAVLWGLADQETQYF
V: TRBV12-3/TRBV12-4; length: 14; J: TRBJ1-3; CDR3: CASERGGSGNTIYF
V: TRBV7-2; length: 14; J: TRBJ1-6; CDR3: CASSLFPYNSPLHF
V: TRBV28; length: 16; J: TRBJ2-5; CDR3: CASSLGGRISEETQYF
V: TRBV5-6; length: 18; J: TRBJ2-3; CDR3: CASSLAVGLAGVTDTQYF
V: TRBV18; length: 12; J: TRBJ2-7; CDR3: CASSPGDREQYF
V: TRBV29-1; length: 13; J: TRBJ2-1; CDR3: CSAFRETAREQFF
V: TRBV6-5; length: 13; J: TRBJ2-7; CDR3: CASSYLQTNEQYF
V: TRBV3-1; length: 20; J: TRBJ2-3; CDR3: CASSQDFQLVIKADTDTQYF
V: TRBV7-9; length: 14; J: TRBJ2-7; CDR3: CASSPGVPPYEQYF
V: TRBV6-5; length: 17; J: TRBJ1-1; CDR3: CASSYGTSSGGNTEAFF
V: TRBV15; length: 14; J: TRBJ1-1; CDR3: CATSRDGVSSEAFF
V: TRBV12-3/TRBV12-4; length: 13; J: TRBJ1-2; CDR3: CASRRRENYGYTF
V: TRBV5-5; length: 15; J: TRBJ2-5; CDR3: CASSNDLDRAGTQYF